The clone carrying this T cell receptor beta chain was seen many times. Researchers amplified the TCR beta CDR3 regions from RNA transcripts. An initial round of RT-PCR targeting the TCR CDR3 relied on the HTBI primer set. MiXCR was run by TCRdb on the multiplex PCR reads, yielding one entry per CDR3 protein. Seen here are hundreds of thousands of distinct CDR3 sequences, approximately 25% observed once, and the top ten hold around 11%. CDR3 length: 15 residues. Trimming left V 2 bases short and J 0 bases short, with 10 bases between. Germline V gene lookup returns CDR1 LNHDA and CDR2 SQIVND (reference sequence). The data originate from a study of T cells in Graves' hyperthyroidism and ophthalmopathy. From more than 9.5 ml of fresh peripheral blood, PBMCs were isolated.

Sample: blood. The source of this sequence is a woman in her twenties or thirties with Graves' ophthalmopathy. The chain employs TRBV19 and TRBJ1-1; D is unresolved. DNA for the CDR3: TGTGCCAGTAGTATACTGGCCACCTTGAACACTGAAGCTTTCTTT. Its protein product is CASSILATLNTEAFF.